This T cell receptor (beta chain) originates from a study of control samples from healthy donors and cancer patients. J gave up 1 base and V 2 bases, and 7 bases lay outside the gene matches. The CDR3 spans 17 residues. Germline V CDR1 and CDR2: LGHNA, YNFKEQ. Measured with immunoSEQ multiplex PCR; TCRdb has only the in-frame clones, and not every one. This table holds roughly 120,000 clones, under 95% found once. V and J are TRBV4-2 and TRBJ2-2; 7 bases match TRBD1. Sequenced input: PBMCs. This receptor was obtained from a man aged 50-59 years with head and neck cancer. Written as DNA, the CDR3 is TGTGCCAGCAGCCAACAACAGGGGTCGCGGAACACCGGGGAGCTGTTTTTT. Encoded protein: CASSQQQGSRNTGELFF.